This T cell receptor beta chain came from a study of T cells in Graves' hyperthyroidism and ophthalmopathy. Whole-study findings and limits: Blood also contained most expanded thyroid clonotypes above 0.001. A 13 V-J signature model discriminated ophthalmopathy versus stable hyperthyroidism.

The V end lost 5 bases, the J end lost 3 bases, and 15 bases lay between the germline ends. The germline V gene has CDR1 SGHAT and CDR2 FQNNGV. This CDR3 is built from 15 residues. From RNA transcripts, TCR beta CDR3 regions were amplified. HTBI primers drove first-round RT-PCR of the TCR CDR3. TCRdb recomputed calls from the multiplex PCR reads with MiXCR, one row per CDR3 protein. The sample lists hundreds of thousands of distinct CDR3 sequences, more than 15% seen once, with less than 3.5% in the top ten. Exclusion of a patient resulted from uncontrolled infection, other autoimmune disease, pregnancy or lactation. Diagnoses were established using clinical symptoms, serum thyroxine and TRAb, thyroid ultrasound and orbital computed tomography. Many counts were recorded for this clonotype. Its matching antigen is unknown.

Sequences were obtained from blood. V usage is TRBV11-2 and J usage is TRBJ2-3; D perhaps matches TRBD1 (5 bases). The origin of this receptor is a woman aged 40-49 years with Graves' ophthalmopathy. CDR3 nucleotides: TGTGCCAGCAGCCGACTGAACCAGGGAACAGATACGCAGTATTTT. It specifies CASSRLNQGTDTQYF.